The 6 T cell receptor beta chains below were found in one sample sequenced in a study of OX40 agonist ivuxolimab in advanced cancers. Here immunoSEQ multiplex PCR was the method, and the copy in TCRdb shows in-frame clones only, minus some. The sample lists roughly 50,000 clones, roughly 89% occurring once. This material consisted of CD4+ or CD8+ T cells sorted from blood, taken in a trial of the OX40 agonist ivuxolimab. The receptors here all came from an adult with an advanced solid tumor such as melanoma, head and neck, liver or kidney cancer.

The rearrangement uses TRBV28 and TRBJ2-7, with a tentative D call TRBD2 (6 bases). The CDR3 runs 12 residues. Germline V gene lookup returns CDR1 MDHEN and CDR2 SYDVKM. V dropped 7 bases and J dropped 7 bases, with 14 bases sitting between them. CDR3 sequence (DNA): TGTGCCAGCACCGATTCCAGCGGGGAGCAGTACTTC. It is translated as CASTDSSGEQYF. Filled out from reference TRBV28 and TRBJ2-7, the complete variable domain reads DVKVTQSSRYLVKRTGEKVFLECVQDMDHENMFWYRQDPGLGLRLIYFSYDVKMKEKGDIPEGYSVSREKKERFSLILESASTNQTSMYLCASTDSSGEQYFGPGTRLTVT.

The chain recombines TRBV9 with TRBJ2-5; D is unresolved. CDR3 length equals 15 residues. Germline CDR1 reads SGDLS; CDR2 reads YYNGEE. V was shortened by 4 bases and J by 2 bases, with 15 bases between the two germline ends. For the CDR3, the DNA is TGTGCCAGCAGCCCAGAGATGGGCCCTCAAGAGACCCAGTACTTC. Amino acid sequence: CASSPEMGPQETQYF.

The rearrangement uses TRBV4-3 and TRBJ1-2; D possibly corresponds to TRBD1 (6 bases). The ends were cut back, 0 bases at V and 6 bases at J, with 14 bases in the middle. This CDR3 region has 15 residues. CDR1 is LGHNA, CDR2 YSLEER, per germline. The CDR3: CASSQDRGPTNGYTF. In nucleotides, the CDR3 is TGCGCCAGCAGCCAAGATCGGGGGCCTACTAATGGCTACACCTTC.

The chain joins TRBV6-6 to TRBJ2-5; D remains ambiguous. The length of the CDR3 is 13 residues. V was trimmed by 6 bases and J by 2 bases, leaving 10 bases between them. The germline CDR1 and CDR2 sequences are MNHNY and SVGAGI (reference sequence). The CDR3 nucleotides read TGTGCCAGCAGCTCCCGGGCTCAAGAGACCCAGTACTTC. As protein: CASSSRAQETQYF.

The genes are TRBV28 and TRBJ1-1, with 7 bases lining up with TRBD1. With V trimmed by 3 bases and J by 1 base, 5 bases remained unmatched. CDR1 is MDHEN and CDR2 is SYDVKM in the germline V gene. This CDR3 contains 15 residues. CDR3 sequence: CASSFPGGANTEAFF. CDR3 DNA: TGTGCCAGCAGTTTCCCAGGGGGGGCGAACACTGAAGCTTTCTTT.

A word on this clone: Distinct nucleotide sequences in the sample also encode this CDR3. The rearrangement links TRBV5-6 to TRBJ1-2; a weak D match, TRBD1 (6 bases). Per the germline V gene, CDR1 is SGHDT and CDR2 is YYEEEE. The V end lost 5 bases, the J end lost 4 bases, and 24 bases lay between the germline ends. The CDR3 spans 17 residues. CDR3 region: CASRLPGRGQTGYGYTF. The CDR3 DNA follows: TGTGCCAGCAGGCTACCGGGCCGGGGACAAACGGGCTATGGCTACACCTTC.